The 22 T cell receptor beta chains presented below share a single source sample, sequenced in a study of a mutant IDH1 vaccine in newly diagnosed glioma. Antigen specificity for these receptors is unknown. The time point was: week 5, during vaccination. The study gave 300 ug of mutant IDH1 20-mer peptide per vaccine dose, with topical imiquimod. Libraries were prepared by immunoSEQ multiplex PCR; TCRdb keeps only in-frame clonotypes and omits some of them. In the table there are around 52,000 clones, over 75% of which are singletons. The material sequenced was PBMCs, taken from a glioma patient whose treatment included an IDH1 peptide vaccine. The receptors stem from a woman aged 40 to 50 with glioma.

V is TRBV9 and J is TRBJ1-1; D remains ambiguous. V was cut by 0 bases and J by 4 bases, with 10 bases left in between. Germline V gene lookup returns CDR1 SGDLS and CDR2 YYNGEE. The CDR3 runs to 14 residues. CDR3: CASSVGGLGTEAFF. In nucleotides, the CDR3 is TGTGCCAGCAGCGTAGGGGGATTAGGCACTGAAGCTTTCTTT.

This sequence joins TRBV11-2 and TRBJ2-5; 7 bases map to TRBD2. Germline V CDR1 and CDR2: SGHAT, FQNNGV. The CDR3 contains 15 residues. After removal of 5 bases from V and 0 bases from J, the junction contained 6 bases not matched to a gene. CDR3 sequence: CASSADGTNQETQYF. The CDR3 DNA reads TGTGCCAGCAGCGCCGACGGGACTAACCAAGAGACCCAGTACTTC. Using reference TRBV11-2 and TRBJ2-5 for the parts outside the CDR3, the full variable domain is EAGVAQSPRYKIIEKRQSVAFWCNPISGHATLYWYQQILGQGPKLLIQFQNNGVVDDSQLPKDRFSAERLKGVDSTLKIQPAKLEDSAVYLCASSADGTNQETQYFGPGTRLLVL.

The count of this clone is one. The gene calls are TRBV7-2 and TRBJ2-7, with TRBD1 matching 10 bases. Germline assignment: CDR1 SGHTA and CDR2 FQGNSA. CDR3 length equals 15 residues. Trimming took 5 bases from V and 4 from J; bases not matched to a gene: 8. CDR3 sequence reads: CASSDDRGQWYEQYF. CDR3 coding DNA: TGTGCCAGCAGCGATGACAGGGGGCAGTGGTACGAGCAGTACTTC.

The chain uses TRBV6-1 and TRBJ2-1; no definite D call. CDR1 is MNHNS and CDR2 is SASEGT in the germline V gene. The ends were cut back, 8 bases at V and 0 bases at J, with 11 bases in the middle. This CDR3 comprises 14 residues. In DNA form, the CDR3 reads TGTGCCAGCTACCCGGTTTACTCCTACAATGAGCAGTTCTTC. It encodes CASYPVYSYNEQFF.

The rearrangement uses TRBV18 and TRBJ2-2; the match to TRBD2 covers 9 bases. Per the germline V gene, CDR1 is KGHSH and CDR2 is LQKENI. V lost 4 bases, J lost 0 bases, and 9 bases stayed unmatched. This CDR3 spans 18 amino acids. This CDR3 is CASSRDRAGGSNTGELFF. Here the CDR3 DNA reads TGTGCCAGCTCACGAGACCGAGCGGGGGGCTCGAACACCGGGGAGCTGTTTTTT.

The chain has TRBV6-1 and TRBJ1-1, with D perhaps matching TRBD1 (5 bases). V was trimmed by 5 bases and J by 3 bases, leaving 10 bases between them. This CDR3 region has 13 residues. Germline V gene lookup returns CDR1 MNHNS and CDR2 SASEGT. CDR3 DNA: TGTGCCAGCAGTCAGGGTAAGGACACTGAAGCTTTCTTT. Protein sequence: CASSQGKDTEAFF.

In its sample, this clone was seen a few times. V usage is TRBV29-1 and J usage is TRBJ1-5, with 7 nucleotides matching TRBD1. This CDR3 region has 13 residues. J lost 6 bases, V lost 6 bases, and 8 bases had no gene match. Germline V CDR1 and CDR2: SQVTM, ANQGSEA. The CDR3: CSVIDRDGQPQHF. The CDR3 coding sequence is TGCAGCGTCATCGACAGGGACGGTCAGCCCCAGCATTTT.

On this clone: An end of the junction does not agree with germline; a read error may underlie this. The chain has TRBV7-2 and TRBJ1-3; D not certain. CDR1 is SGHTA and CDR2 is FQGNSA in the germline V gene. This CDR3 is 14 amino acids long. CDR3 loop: CASSLMGSGDTIYF. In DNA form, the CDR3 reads TGTGCCAGCAGCTTAATGGGTTCTGGAGACACCATATATTTT.

The CDR3, as DNA: TGTGCCAGCAGCCTTTCCCGGGACAGGGTTAACATTCAGTACTTC. Protein sequence: CASSLSRDRVNIQYF. V is TRBV7-2 and J is TRBJ2-4, with 9 bases identical to TRBD1. Germline V gives CDR1 SGHTA, CDR2 FQGNSA. CDR3 length: 15 residues. The trim removed 5 bases at V and 7 bases at J, leaving 9 bases unmatched.

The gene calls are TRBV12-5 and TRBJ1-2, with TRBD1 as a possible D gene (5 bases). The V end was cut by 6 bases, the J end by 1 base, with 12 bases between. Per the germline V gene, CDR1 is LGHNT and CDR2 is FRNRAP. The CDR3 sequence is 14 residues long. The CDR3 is CASGPTASNYGYTF. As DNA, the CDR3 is TGTGCTAGTGGCCCGACAGCCAGTAACTATGGCTACACCTTC.

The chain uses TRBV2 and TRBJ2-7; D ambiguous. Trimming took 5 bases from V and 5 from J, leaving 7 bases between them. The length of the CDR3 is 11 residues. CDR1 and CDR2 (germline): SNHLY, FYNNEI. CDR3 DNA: TGTGCCAGCAGTTACAGAGACGAGCAGTACTTC. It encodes CASSYRDEQYF. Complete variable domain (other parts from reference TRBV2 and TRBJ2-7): EPEVTQTPSHQVTQMGQEVILRCVPISNHLYFYWYRQILGQKVEFLVSFYNNEISEKSEIFDDQFSVERPDGSNFTLKIRSTKLEDSAMYFCASSYRDEQYFGPGTRLTVT.

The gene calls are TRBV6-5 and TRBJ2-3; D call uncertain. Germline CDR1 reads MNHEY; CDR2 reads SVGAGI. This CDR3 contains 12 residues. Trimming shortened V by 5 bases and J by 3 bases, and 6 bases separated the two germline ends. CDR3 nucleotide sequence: TGTGCCAGCAGTCCGACTACAGATACGCAGTATTTT. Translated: CASSPTTDTQYF.

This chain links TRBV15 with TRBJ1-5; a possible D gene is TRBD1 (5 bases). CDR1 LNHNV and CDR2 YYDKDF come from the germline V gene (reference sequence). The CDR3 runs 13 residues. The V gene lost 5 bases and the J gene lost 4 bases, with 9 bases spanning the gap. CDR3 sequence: CATSRRGNQPQHF. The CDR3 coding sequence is TGTGCCACCAGCCGCCGGGGGAATCAGCCCCAGCATTTT.

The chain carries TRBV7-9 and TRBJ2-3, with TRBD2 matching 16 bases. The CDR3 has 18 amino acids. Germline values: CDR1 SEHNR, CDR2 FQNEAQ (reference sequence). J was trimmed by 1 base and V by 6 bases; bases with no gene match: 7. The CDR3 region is CASSLGTSGGAGTDTQYF. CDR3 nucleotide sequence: TGTGCCAGCAGTCTCGGGACTAGCGGGGGGGCTGGCACAGATACGCAGTATTTT.

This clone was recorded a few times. DNA for the CDR3: TGTGCCAGCAGTAGGGACAGGGGGCAAGGCGGCTATGGCTACACCTTC. Translating gives CASSRDRGQGGYGYTF. The V and J genes are TRBV2 and TRBJ1-2; the match to TRBD1 covers 12 bases. The trim removed 5 bases at V and 4 bases at J, leaving 8 bases unmatched. Germline V gives CDR1 SNHLY, CDR2 FYNNEI. CDR3 length: 16 amino acids.

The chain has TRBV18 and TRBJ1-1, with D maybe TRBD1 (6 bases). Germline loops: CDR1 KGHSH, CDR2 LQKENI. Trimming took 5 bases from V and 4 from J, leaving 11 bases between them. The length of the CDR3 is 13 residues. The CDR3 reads CASSVGGGTEAFF. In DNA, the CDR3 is TGTGCCAGCTCAGTAGGGGGAGGCACTGAAGCTTTCTTT.

This CDR3 reads CATSRDDRGHTIYF. The CDR3 DNA sequence: TGTGCCACCAGCAGAGATGACAGGGGGCACACCATATATTTT. The chain uses TRBV15 and TRBJ1-3; 10 bases line up with TRBD1. Germline values: CDR1 LNHNV, CDR2 YYDKDF (reference sequence). This CDR3 region has 14 residues. With 0 bases clipped from V and 8 bases from J, the junction kept 1 base outside the gene matches.

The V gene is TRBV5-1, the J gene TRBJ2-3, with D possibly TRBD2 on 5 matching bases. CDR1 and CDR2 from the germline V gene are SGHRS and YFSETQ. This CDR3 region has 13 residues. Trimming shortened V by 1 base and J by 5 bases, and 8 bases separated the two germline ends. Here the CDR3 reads CASSLRLQDTQYF. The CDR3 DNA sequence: TGCGCCAGCAGCTTGAGACTACAAGATACGCAGTATTTT.

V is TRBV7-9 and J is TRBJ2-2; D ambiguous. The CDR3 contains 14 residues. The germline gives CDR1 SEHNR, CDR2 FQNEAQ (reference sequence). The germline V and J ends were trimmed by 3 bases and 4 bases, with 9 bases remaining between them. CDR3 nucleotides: TGTGCCAGCAGCTTCTTCAGCCTCACCGGGGAGCTGTTTTTT. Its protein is CASSFFSLTGELFF.

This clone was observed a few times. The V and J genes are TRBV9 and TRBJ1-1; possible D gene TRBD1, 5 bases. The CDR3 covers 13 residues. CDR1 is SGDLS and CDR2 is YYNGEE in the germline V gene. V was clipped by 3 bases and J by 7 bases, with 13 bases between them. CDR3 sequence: CASSARRGGEAFF. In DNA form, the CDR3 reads TGTGCCAGCAGCGCAAGACGTGGGGGTGAAGCTTTCTTT.

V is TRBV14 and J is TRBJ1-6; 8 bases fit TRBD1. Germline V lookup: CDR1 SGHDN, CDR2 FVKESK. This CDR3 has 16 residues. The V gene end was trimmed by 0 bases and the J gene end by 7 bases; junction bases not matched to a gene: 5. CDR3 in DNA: TGTGCCAGCAGCCAAGATCGGGACAGGTCCAATTCACCCCTCCACTTT. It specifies CASSQDRDRSNSPLHF.

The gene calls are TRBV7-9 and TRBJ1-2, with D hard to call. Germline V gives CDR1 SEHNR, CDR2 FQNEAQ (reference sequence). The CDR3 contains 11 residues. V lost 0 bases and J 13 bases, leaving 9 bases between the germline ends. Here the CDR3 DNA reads TGTGCCAGCAGCTTAGCCCACGAGAGCACCTTC. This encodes CASSLAHESTF.